This section outlines one T cell receptor (beta chain) sequence together with its context. Method: immunoSEQ multiplex PCR; TCRdb's copy keeps in-frame clones and lacks some. The sample yields 150,000 to 200,000 clones, 76% seen once. The data were taken from a study of blood T cell repertoires in COVID-19. For the study at large: Sample material is recorded as cDNA or gDNA derived from T cells, B-cell-depleted T cells, or PBMCs.

The cohort comprised adults aged 18 to 89 years residing in about two dozen US areas. Allocation to cohorts depended on clinical history reported by the participants. V lost 7 bases and J 0 bases, leaving 12 bases between the germline ends. The CDR3 spans 15 residues. CDR1 and CDR2 from the germline V gene are MDHEN and SYDVKM. The chain uses TRBV28 and TRBJ1-4; perhaps TRBD1 as D (5 bases). This TCR was sampled from a woman in her fifties or sixties with acute COVID-19. Sequenced input: PBMCs or T cells enriched from blood (not recorded which). CDR3 DNA sequence: TGTGCCAGCATTGGGGCGTCTGCAACTAATGAAAAACTGTTTTTT. Its protein is CASIGASATNEKLFF.